The clone carrying this T cell receptor beta chain appeared a few times. These data originate in a study of blood T cells in healthy people across ages. Alongside a J-beta primer mix, a sample-barcoded 5' primer served in a second PCR lasting 7 to 11 cycles. TCRdb re-called the 5' RACE reads through MiXCR, storing one row per CDR3 protein. The sample has roughly 860,000 distinct CDR3 sequences, about 62% seen once. The donors, aged about 6 to 95, were healthy Caucasians from Russia. Germline CDR1 and CDR2: LNHNV and YYDKDF (reference sequence). The CDR3 has 12 residues. Trimming stripped 5 bases from V and 2 bases from J, with 5 bases between.

The J gene is TRBJ2-3, the V gene TRBV15; D is unclear. The clonotype was recovered from a man in his thirties or forties in good health. The sample taken for sequencing was blood. CDR3 sequence: CATSGYTDTQYF. The CDR3 bases are TGTGCCACCAGCGGATACACAGATACGCAGTATTTT.